This TCR beta chain was captured in a study of identical twins. Whole-study results and caveats: Findings came from cross-sectional statistics, without long-term follow-up of donors.

This clonotype was picked up a small number of times. The antigen remains undetermined. TCRdb processed the 5' RACE reads anew with MiXCR; each CDR3 protein has one entry. The table records 700,000 to 950,000 distinct CDR3 sequences, roughly an eighth of them present only once. V lost 5 bases and J 4 bases, leaving 15 bases between the germline ends. CDR1 and CDR2 (germline): MNHNS, SASEGT. This CDR3 has 15 residues. These data also featured in a second study, about yellow fever vaccine responses in identical twins.

The chain is built from TRBV6-1 and TRBJ1-5; D may be TRBD1 (6 bases). Sample: PBMCs. The sequence came from a woman aged 18-29 years in good health. As DNA, the CDR3 is TGTGCCAGCAGTCCCCGGACAGCCTTAAATCAGCCCCAGCATTTT. It yields the protein CASSPRTALNQPQHF.